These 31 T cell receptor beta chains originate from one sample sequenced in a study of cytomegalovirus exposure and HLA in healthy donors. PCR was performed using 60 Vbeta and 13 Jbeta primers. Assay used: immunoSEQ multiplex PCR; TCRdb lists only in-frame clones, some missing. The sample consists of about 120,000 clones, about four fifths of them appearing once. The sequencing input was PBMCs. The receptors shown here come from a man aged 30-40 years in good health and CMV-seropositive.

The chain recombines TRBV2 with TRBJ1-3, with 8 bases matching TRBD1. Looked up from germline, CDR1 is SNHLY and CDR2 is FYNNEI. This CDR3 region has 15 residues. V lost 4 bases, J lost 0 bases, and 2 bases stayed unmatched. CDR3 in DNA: TGTGCCAGCAGTGGACAGGGGACCTCTGGAAACACCATATATTTT. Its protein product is CASSGQGTSGNTIYF.

CDR3: CASSTGTGGLDTQYF. The CDR3 DNA sequence: TGTGCCAGCAGTACCGGGACAGGGGGCCTCGATACGCAGTATTTT. This chain links TRBV7-3 with TRBJ2-3, with 12 bases that match TRBD1. V shed 6 bases, J shed 6 bases, and the junction held 7 bases outside the gene matches. This CDR3 has 15 amino acids. CDR1 is SGHTA and CDR2 is FQGTGA in the germline V gene.

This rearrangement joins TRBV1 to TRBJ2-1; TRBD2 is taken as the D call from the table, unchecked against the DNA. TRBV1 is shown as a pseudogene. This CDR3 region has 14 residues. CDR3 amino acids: CTSSLESSGSEQFF. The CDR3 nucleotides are TGCACCAGCAGCCTAGAGTCCAGCGGCAGTGAGCAGTTCTTC.

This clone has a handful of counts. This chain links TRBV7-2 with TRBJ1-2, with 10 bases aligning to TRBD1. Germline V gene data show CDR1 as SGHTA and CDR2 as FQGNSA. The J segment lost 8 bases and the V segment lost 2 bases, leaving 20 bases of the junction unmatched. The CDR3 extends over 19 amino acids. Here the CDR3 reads CASSLFRFQTGGTGEGYTF. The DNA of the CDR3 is TGTGCCAGCAGCTTATTTCGGTTTCAGACAGGGGGCACCGGAGAGGGCTACACCTTC.

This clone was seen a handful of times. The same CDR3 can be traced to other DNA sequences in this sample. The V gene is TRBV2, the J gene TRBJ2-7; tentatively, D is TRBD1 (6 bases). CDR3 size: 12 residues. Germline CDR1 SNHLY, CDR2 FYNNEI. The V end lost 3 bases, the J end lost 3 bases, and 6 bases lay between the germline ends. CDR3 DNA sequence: TGTGCCAGCAGTGACAGGGGCTACGAGCAGTACTTC. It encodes CASSDRGYEQYF.

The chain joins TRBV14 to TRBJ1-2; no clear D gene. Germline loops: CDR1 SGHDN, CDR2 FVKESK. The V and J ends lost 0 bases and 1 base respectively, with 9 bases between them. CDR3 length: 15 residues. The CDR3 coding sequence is TGTGCCAGCAGCCAAGACAGACAATTTAACTATGGCTACACCTTC. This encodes CASSQDRQFNYGYTF.

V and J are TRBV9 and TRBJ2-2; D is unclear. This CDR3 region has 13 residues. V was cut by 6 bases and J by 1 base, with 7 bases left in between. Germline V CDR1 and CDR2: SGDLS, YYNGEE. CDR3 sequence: CASTARNTGELFF. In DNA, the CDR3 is TGTGCCAGCACCGCCAGGAACACCGGGGAGCTGTTTTTT.

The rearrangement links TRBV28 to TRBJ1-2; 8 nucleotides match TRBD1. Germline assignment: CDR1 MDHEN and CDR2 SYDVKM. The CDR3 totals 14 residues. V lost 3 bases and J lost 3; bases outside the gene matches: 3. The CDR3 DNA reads TGTGCCAGCAGTTTTACAGGGGGTGACTATGGCTACACCTTC. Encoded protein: CASSFTGGDYGYTF.

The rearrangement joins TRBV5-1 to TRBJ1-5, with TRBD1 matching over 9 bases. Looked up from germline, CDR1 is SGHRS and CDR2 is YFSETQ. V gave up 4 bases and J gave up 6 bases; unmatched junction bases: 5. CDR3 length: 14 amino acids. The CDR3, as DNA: TGCGCCAGCAGCCCGGACAGGGGCGGTCAGCCCCAGCATTTT. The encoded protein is CASSPDRGGQPQHF. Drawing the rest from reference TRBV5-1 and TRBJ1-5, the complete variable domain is KAGVTQTPRYLIKTRGQQVTLSCSPISGHRSVSWYQQTPGQGLQFLFEYFSETQRNKGNFPGRFSGRQFSNSRSEMNVSTLELGDSALYLCASSPDRGGQPQHFGDGTRLSIL.

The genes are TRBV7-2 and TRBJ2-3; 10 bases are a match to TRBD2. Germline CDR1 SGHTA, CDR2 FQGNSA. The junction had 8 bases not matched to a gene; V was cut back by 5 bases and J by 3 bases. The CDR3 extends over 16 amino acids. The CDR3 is CASSISGGSGTDTQYF. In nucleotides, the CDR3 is TGTGCCAGCAGCATTAGCGGGGGGTCGGGGACAGATACGCAGTATTTT.

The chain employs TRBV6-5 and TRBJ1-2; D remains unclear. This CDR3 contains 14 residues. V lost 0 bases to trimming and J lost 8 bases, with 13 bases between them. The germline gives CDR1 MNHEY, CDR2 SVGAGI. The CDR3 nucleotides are TGTGCCAGCAGTTACTCGAGGGCCATACGGGGCTACACCTTC. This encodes CASSYSRAIRGYTF.

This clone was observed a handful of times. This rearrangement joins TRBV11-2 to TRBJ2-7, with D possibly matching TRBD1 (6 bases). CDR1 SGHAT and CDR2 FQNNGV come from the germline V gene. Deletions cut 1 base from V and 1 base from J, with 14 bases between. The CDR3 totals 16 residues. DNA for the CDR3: TGTGCCAGCAGCTTAGCTGGACAGCTGTTTTCCTACGAGCAGTACTTC. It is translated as CASSLAGQLFSYEQYF.

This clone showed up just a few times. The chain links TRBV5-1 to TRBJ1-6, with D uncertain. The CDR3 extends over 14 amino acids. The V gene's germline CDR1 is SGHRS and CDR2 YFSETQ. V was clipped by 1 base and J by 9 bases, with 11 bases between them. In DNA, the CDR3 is TGCGCCAGCAGCTTGAGCGGGGAGGGTTCACCCCTCCACTTT. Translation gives CASSLSGEGSPLHF.

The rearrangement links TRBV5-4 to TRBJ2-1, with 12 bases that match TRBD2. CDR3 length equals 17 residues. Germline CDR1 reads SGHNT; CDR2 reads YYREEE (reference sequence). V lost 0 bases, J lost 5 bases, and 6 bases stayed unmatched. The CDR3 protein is CASSLGPSGGADNEQFF. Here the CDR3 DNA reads TGTGCCAGCAGCTTGGGGCCTAGCGGGGGGGCCGACAATGAGCAGTTCTTC.

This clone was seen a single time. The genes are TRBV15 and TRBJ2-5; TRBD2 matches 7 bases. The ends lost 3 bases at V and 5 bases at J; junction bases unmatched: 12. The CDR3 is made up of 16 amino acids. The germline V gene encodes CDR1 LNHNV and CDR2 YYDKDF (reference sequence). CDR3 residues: CATSSRGVGGRETQYF. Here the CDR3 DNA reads TGTGCCACCAGCAGCCGGGGGGTAGGTGGGCGGGAGACCCAGTACTTC. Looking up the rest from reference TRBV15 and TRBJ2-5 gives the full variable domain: DAMVIQNPRYQVTQFGKPVTLSCSQTLNHNVMYWYQQKSSQAPKLLFHYYDKDFNNEADTPDNFQSRRPNTSFCFLDIRSPGLGDTAMYLCATSSRGVGGRETQYFGPGTRLLVL.

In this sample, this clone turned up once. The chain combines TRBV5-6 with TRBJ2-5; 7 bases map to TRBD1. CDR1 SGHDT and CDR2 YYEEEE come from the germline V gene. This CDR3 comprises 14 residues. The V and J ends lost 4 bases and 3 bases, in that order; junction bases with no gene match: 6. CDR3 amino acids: CASSRNRGKETQYF. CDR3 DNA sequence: TGTGCCAGCAGCAGGAACAGGGGTAAAGAGACCCAGTACTTC.

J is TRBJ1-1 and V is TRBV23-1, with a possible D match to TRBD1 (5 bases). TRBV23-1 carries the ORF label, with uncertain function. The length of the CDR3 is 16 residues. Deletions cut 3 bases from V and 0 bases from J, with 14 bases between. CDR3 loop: CASSHDRERLNTEAFF. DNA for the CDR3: TGCGCCAGCAGTCACGACAGAGAAAGATTGAACACTGAAGCTTTCTTT.

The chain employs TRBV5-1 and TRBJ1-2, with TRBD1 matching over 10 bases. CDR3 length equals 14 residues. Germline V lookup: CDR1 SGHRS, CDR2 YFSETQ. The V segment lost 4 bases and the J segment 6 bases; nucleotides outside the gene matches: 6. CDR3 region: CASSPTGGEDGYTF. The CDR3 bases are TGCGCCAGCAGCCCGACAGGGGGCGAGGATGGCTACACCTTC. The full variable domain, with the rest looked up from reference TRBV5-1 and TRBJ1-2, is KAGVTQTPRYLIKTRGQQVTLSCSPISGHRSVSWYQQTPGQGLQFLFEYFSETQRNKGNFPGRFSGRQFSNSRSEMNVSTLELGDSALYLCASSPTGGEDGYTFGSGTRLTVV.

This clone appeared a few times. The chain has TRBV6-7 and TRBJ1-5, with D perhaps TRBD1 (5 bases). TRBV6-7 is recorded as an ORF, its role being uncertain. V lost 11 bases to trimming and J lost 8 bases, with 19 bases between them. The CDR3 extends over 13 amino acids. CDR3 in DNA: TGTGCCTGCCGGGACTCCCAAATCAAGCCCCAGCATTTT. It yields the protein CACRDSQIKPQHF.

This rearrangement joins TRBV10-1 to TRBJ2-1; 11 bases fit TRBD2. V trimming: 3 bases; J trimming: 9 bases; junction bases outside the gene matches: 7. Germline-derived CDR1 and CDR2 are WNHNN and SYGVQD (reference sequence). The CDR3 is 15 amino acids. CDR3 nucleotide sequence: TGCGCCAGCAGTGATAGTCTAGCGGGGGGACTTGAGCAGTTCTTC. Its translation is CASSDSLAGGLEQFF.

Here the CDR3 reads CASSQSGSWRETQYF. The CDR3 bases are TGCGCCAGCAGCCAAAGCGGGTCTTGGAGGGAGACCCAGTACTTC. The chain recombines TRBV4-3 with TRBJ2-5, with D tentatively TRBD2 (6 bases). The CDR3 has 15 residues. V shed 2 bases and J shed 5 bases, with 15 bases lying between them. CDR1 LGHNA and CDR2 YSLEER come from the germline V gene.

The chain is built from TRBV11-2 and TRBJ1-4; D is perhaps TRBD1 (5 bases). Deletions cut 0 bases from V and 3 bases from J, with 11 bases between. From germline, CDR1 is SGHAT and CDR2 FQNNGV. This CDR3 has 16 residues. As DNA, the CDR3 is TGTGCCAGCAGCTTAGATGCCCAGGGCCCTAATGAAAAACTGTTTTTT. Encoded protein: CASSLDAQGPNEKLFF.

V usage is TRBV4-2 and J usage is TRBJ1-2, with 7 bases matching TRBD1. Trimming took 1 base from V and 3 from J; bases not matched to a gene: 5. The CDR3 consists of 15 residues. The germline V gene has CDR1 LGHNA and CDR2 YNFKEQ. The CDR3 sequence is CASSQGQGGDYGYTF. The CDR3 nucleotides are TGTGCCAGCAGCCAAGGACAGGGTGGGGACTATGGCTACACCTTC.

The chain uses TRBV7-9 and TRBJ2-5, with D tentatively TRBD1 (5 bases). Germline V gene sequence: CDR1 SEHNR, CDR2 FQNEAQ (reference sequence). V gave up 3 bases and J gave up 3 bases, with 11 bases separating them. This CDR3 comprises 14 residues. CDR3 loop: CASSLSSTEETQYF. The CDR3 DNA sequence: TGTGCCAGCAGCTTGAGTTCGACAGAAGAGACCCAGTACTTC.

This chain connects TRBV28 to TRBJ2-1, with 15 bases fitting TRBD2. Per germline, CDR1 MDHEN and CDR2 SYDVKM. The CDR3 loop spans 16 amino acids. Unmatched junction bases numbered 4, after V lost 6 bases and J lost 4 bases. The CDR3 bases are TGTGCCAGCAGCCGCGGGACTAGCGGGGGGTACAATGAGCAGTTCTTC. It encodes CASSRGTSGGYNEQFF.

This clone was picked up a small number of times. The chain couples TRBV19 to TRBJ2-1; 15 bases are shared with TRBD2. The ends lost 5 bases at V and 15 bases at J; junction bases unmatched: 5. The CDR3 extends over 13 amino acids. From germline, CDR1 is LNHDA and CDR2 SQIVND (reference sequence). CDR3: CASSGTSGGPRFF. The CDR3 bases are TGTGCCAGTAGTGGGACTAGCGGGGGGCCGAGGTTCTTC.

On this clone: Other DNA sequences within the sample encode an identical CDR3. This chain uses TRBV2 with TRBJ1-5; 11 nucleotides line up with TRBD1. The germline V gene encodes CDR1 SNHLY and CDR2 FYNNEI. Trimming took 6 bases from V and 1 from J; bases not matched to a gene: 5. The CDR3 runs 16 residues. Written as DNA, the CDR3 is TGTGCCAGCAGCGGACAGGGGGCCCGGAGCAATCAGCCCCAGCATTTT. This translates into CASSGQGARSNQPQHF.

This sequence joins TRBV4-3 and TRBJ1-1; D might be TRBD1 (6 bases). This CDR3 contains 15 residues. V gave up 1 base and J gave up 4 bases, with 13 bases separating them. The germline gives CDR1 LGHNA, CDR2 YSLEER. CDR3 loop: CASSQGIGGSTEAFF. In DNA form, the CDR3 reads TGCGCCAGCAGCCAAGGAATTGGGGGCAGCACTGAAGCTTTCTTT.

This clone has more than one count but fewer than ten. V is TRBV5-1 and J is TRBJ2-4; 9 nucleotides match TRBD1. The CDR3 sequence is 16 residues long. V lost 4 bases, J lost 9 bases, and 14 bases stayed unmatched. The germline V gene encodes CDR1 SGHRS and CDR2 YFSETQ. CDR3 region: CASSQAGTGYEGIQYF. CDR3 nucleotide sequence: TGCGCCAGCAGCCAAGCCGGGACAGGGTATGAAGGCATTCAGTACTTC.

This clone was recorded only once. The CDR3 DNA reads as TGTGCCAGCAGCCCCCGCACTAGCACAGATACGCAGTATTTT. Translation: CASSPRTSTDTQYF. The rearrangement joins TRBV5-5 to TRBJ2-3; unclear D gene. CDR1 and CDR2 (germline): SGHKS, YYEKEE (reference sequence). This CDR3 spans 14 amino acids. The V and J ends lost 4 bases and 0 bases respectively, with 9 bases between them.

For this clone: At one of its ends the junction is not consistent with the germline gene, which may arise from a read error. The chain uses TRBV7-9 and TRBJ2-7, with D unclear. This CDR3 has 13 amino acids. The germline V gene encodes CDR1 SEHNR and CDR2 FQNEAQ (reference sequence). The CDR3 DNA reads TGTTCCAGCAGCTTGGTCACAACCTACGAGCAGTACTTC. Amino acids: CSSSLVTTYEQYF.